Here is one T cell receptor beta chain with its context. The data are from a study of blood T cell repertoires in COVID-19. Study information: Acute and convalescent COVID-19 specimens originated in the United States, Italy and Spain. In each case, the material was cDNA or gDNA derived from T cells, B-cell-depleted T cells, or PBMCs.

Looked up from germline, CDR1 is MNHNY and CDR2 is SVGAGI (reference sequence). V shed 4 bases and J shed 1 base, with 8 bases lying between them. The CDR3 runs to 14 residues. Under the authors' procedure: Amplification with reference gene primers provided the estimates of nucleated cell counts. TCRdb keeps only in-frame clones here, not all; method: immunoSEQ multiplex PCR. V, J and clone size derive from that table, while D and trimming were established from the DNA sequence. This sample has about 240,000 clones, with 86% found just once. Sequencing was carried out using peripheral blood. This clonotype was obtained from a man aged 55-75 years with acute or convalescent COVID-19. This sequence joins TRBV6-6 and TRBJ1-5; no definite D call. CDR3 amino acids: CASSSAVSNQPQHF. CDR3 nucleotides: TGTGCCAGCAGTTCCGCGGTAAGCAATCAGCCCCAGCATTTT.